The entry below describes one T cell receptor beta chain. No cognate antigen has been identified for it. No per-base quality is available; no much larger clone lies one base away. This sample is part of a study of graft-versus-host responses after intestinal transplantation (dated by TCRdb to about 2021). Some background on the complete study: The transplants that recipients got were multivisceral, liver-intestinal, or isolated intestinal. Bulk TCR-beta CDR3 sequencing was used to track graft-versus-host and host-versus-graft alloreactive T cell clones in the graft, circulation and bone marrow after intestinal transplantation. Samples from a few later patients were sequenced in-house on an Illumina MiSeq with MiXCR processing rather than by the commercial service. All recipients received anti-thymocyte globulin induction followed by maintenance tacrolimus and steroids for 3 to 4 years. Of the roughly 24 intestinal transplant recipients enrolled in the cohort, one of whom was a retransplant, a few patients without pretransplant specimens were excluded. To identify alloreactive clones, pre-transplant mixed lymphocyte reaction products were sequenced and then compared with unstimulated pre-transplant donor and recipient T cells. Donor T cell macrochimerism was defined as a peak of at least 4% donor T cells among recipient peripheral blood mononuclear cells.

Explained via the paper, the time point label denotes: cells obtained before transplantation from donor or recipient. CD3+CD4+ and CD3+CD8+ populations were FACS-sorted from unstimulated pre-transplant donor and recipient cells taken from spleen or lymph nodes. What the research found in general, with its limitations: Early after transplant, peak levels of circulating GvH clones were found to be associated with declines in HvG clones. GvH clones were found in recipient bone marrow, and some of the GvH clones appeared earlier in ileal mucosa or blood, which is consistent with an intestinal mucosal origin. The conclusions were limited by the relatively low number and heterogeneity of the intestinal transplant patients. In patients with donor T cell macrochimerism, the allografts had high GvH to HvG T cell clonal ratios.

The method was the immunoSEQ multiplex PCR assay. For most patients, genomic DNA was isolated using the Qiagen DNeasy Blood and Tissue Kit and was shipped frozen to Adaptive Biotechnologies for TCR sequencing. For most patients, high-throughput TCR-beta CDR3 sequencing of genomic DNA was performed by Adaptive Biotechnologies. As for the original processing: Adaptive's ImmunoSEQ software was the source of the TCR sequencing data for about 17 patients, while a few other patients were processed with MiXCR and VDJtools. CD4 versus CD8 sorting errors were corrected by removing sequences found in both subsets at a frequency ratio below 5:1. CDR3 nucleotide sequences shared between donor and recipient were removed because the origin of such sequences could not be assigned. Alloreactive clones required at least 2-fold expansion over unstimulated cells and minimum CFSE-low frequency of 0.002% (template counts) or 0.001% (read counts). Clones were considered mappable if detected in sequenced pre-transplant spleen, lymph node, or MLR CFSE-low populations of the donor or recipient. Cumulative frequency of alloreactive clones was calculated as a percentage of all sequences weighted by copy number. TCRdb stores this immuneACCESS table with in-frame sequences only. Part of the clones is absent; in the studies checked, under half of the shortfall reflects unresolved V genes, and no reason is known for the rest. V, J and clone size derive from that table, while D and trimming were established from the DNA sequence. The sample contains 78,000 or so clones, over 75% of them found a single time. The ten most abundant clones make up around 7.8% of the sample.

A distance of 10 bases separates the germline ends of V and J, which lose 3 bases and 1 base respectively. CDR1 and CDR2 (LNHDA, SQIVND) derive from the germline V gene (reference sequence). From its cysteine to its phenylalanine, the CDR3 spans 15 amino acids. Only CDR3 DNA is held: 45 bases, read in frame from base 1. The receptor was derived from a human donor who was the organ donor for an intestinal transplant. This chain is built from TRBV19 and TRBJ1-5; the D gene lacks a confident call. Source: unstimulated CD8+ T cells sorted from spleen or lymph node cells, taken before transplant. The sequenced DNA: TGTGCCAGTAGTATCGGCATCTCGAGCAATCAGCCCCAGCATTTT. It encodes CASSIGISSNQPQHF.